Below are 13 T cell receptor beta chains sequenced from a single sample in a study of T cell responses to AZD1222 COVID-19 vaccine. This table comes from immunoSEQ multiplex PCR, and its TCRdb copy is limited to in-frame clones, with some not included. The sample has 120,000 or so clones, approximately 85% seen once. The material sequenced was peripheral blood, taken on day 0 of AZD1222 vaccination. The origin of the receptors is an adult in good health.

The chain employs TRBV5-1 and TRBJ1-1; no definite D call. The length of the CDR3 is 13 residues. V lost 4 bases and J lost 5, with 12 bases in between. Germline CDR1 and CDR2: SGHRS and YFSETQ. The CDR3 reads CASSLGPETEAFF. In DNA, the CDR3 is TGCGCCAGCAGCCTCGGACCGGAGACTGAAGCTTTCTTT. Using reference TRBV5-1 and TRBJ1-1 for the parts outside the CDR3, the full variable domain is KAGVTQTPRYLIKTRGQQVTLSCSPISGHRSVSWYQQTPGQGLQFLFEYFSETQRNKGNFPGRFSGRQFSNSRSEMNVSTLELGDSALYLCASSLGPETEAFFGQGTRLTVV.

The chain combines TRBV2 with TRBJ1-5; 8 nucleotides match TRBD1. The germline gives CDR1 SNHLY, CDR2 FYNNEI. The CDR3 extends over 14 amino acids. V trimming: 4 bases; J trimming: 6 bases; junction bases outside the gene matches: 5. CDR3 nucleotide sequence: TGTGCCAGCAGTGGCAACAGGGGGTTTCAGCCCCAGCATTTT. Translated, it gives CASSGNRGFQPQHF.

The rearrangement links TRBV5-4 to TRBJ1-6; D is possibly TRBD1 (5 bases). Trimming stripped 4 bases from V and 7 bases from J, with 18 bases between. The CDR3 covers 16 residues. Germline CDR1 is SGHNT and CDR2 is YYREEE (reference sequence). CDR3 sequence: CASSGGVFARNSPLHF. In DNA form, the CDR3 reads TGTGCCAGCAGCGGGGGGGTATTCGCTAGGAATTCACCCCTCCACTTT.

This clone showed up just a few times. The CDR3 here is CASSQDPRDRAANTF. The DNA of the CDR3 is TGCGCCAGCAGCCAAGATCCCCGTGACAGGGCTGCTAACACCTTC. The J gene is TRBJ1-2, the V gene TRBV4-3; TRBD1 matches at 7 bases. The CDR3 is made up of 15 amino acids. Germline loops: CDR1 LGHNA, CDR2 YSLEER. With V trimmed by 0 bases and J by 12 bases, 13 bases remained unmatched.

This chain joins TRBV28 and TRBJ1-2; 9 nucleotides agree with TRBD1. In germline, CDR1 is MDHEN, CDR2 SYDVKM. The trim removed 5 bases at V and 3 bases at J, leaving 7 bases unmatched. The CDR3 has 15 amino acids. The CDR3 coding sequence is TGTGCCAGCAGTCCGTGGGACAGGGAGGACTATGGCTACACCTTC. Translating gives CASSPWDREDYGYTF.

The chain links TRBV19 to TRBJ2-1; 7 positions match TRBD1. This CDR3 has 15 amino acids. CDR1 is LNHDA and CDR2 is SQIVND in the germline V gene (reference sequence). V lost 2 bases and J lost 2; bases outside the gene matches: 3. CDR3 DNA sequence: TGTGCCAGTAGTATATCCACAGGGGCCTACAATGAGCAGTTCTTC. Protein product: CASSISTGAYNEQFF.

In its sample, this clone was seen a few times. The V gene is TRBV28, the J gene TRBJ2-5; 7 nucleotides align to TRBD1. Germline loops: CDR1 MDHEN, CDR2 SYDVKM. With 4 bases clipped from V and 0 bases from J, the junction kept 11 bases outside the gene matches. This CDR3 comprises 17 residues. CDR3 protein: CASSSIRWDSYQETQYF. The CDR3 DNA reads TGTGCCAGCAGTTCCATCCGCTGGGACAGCTACCAAGAGACCCAGTACTTC.

This clone occurred once. V is TRBV18 and J is TRBJ2-3; TRBD1 or TRBD2 may be the D gene (5 bases each). The CDR3 consists of 15 residues. In germline, CDR1 is KGHSH, CDR2 LQKENI. V lost 5 bases to trimming and J lost 6 bases, with 18 bases between them. The CDR3 DNA reads TGTGCCAGCTCAACTGGGACGACCTTACCGGATACGCAGTATTTT. Protein product: CASSTGTTLPDTQYF.

The chain employs TRBV28 and TRBJ2-7, with 9 bases that match TRBD1. V lost 4 bases, J lost 4 bases, and 5 bases stayed unmatched. This CDR3 has 14 amino acids. Germline V gene sequence: CDR1 MDHEN, CDR2 SYDVKM. The CDR3 coding sequence is TGTGCCAGCAGTTCAGGGGACAGGGAGTACGAGCAGTACTTC. Translating it yields CASSSGDREYEQYF.

Only a few counts were recorded for this clone. The chain joins TRBV7-9 to TRBJ1-4; D gene ambiguous. Trimming removed 3 bases from V and 0 bases from J, with 11 bases in between. The CDR3 extends over 16 amino acids. Germline CDR1 is SEHNR and CDR2 is FQNEAQ (reference sequence). The CDR3 DNA is TGTGCCAGCAGCTTTTGGGTATTGGCAACTAATGAAAAACTGTTTTTT. Translated, it gives CASSFWVLATNEKLFF.

The V call is TRBV6-1, the J call TRBJ1-4; possibly TRBD1 for D (6 bases). The V and J ends lost 7 bases and 7 bases respectively, with 16 bases between them. This CDR3 spans 14 amino acids. Germline assignment: CDR1 MNHNS and CDR2 SASEGT. In DNA, the CDR3 is TGTGCCAGCAACTCGGACAGTATGACTGAAAAACTGTTTTTT. It is translated as CASNSDSMTEKLFF.

J is TRBJ1-2 and V is TRBV28; a weak D match, TRBD1 (5 bases). Germline V CDR1 and CDR2: MDHEN, SYDVKM. Trimming left V 5 bases short and J 4 bases short, with 20 bases between. This CDR3 is 16 amino acids long. Here the CDR3 reads CASSLIGGGDAYGYTF. CDR3 DNA: TGTGCCAGCAGTCTGATCGGGGGAGGTGACGCCTATGGCTACACCTTC.

The gene calls are TRBV5-4 and TRBJ2-7, with 11 bases that match TRBD2. With V trimmed by 6 bases and J by 0 bases, 11 bases remained unmatched. The germline V gene encodes CDR1 SGHNT and CDR2 YYREEE (reference sequence). This CDR3 comprises 17 residues. CDR3 coding DNA: TGTGCCAGCACCACGGGACTAGCGGCAACCAACTCCTACGAGCAGTACTTC. The encoded protein is CASTTGLAATNSYEQYF.